Below are 13 T cell receptor beta chains sequenced from a single sample in a study of blood T cell repertoires in COVID-19. Libraries were prepared by immunoSEQ multiplex PCR; TCRdb keeps only in-frame clonotypes and omits some of them. This table has over 25,000 clones, 84% appearing once. The material sequenced was peripheral blood. Every receptor here comes from an elderly man with active COVID-19.

V and J are TRBV4-2 and TRBJ2-7; the D gene is possibly TRBD2 (5 bases). The CDR3 runs 15 residues. Germline CDR1 reads LGHNA; CDR2 reads YNFKEQ. Trimming stripped 0 bases from V and 2 bases from J, with 11 bases between. The DNA of the CDR3 is TGTGCCAGCAGCCAAGATCCGAGCGGAGCCTACGAGCAGTACTTC. Protein: CASSQDPSGAYEQYF.

This chain connects TRBV5-5 to TRBJ2-7, with D hard to call. V was shortened by 2 bases and J by 4 bases, with 7 bases between the two germline ends. This CDR3 region has 12 residues. Germline CDR1 reads SGHKS; CDR2 reads YYEKEE (reference sequence). CDR3 sequence (DNA): TGTGCCAGCAGCTTAAACGGGTACGAGCAGTACTTC. Translated, it gives CASSLNGYEQYF. The full variable domain, its missing parts supplied by reference TRBV5-5 and TRBJ2-7, is DAGVTQSPTHLIKTRGQQVTLRCSPISGHKSVSWYQQVLGQGPQFIFQYYEKEERGRGNFPDRFSARQFPNYSSELNVNALLLGDSALYLCASSLNGYEQYFGPGTRLTVT.

This chain joins TRBV6-5 and TRBJ1-1, with TRBD1 matching over 8 bases. The CDR3 has 13 residues. J gave up 5 bases and V 2 bases, and 1 base lay outside the gene matches. Germline loops: CDR1 MNHEY, CDR2 SVGAGI. The CDR3 spells CASSYGQGTEAFF. CDR3 DNA: TGTGCCAGCAGTTACGGACAGGGAACTGAAGCTTTCTTT.

The chain is built from TRBV5-1 and TRBJ2-5, with D possibly TRBD1 on 5 matching bases. Germline V gene data show CDR1 as SGHRS and CDR2 as YFSETQ. The length of the CDR3 is 13 residues. V lost 1 base and J lost 4, with 8 bases in between. CDR3 DNA: TGCGCCAGCAGCTTGAGACAGCCAGAGACCCAGTACTTC. Amino acid sequence: CASSLRQPETQYF.

This chain's CDR3 is CASSYSGHSTDTQYF. The DNA of the CDR3 is TGTGCCAGCAGTTACTCAGGACACAGCACAGATACGCAGTATTTT. V gene TRBV6-5 combines with J gene TRBJ2-3; maybe TRBD1 (5 bases). The CDR3 is 15 amino acids. Germline lookup yields CDR1 MNHEY and CDR2 SVGAGI. V was cut by 0 bases and J by 0 bases, with 7 bases left in between.

This clone showed up just a few times. V is TRBV6-7 and J is TRBJ1-5; 8 bases match TRBD1. TRBV6-7 is reported as an ORF; its role is uncertain. V was pared by 5 bases and J by 6 bases, with 15 bases of the junction left unmatched. This CDR3 region has 17 residues. CDR3 DNA sequence: TGTGCCAGCAGTCACCAAAGGACAGGGACTACATTTCAGCCCCAGCATTTT. As protein: CASSHQRTGTTFQPQHF.

The chain is built from TRBV5-1 and TRBJ2-3, with D possibly TRBD1 on 5 matching bases. Trimming left V 4 bases short and J 0 bases short, with 6 bases between. This CDR3 spans 13 amino acids. Germline V gene sequence: CDR1 SGHRS, CDR2 YFSETQ. The CDR3 protein is CASSGASTDTQYF. The CDR3 bases are TGCGCCAGCAGCGGGGCTAGCACAGATACGCAGTATTTT.

The rearrangement links TRBV5-1 to TRBJ1-5; D ambiguous. Germline CDR1 and CDR2: SGHRS and YFSETQ. The CDR3 extends over 13 amino acids. Trimming took 0 bases from V and 6 from J, leaving 7 bases between them. In DNA, the CDR3 is TGCGCCAGCAGCTTGGATCCGGGTCAGCCCCAGCATTTT. It codes for CASSLDPGQPQHF.

The gene calls are TRBV5-8 and TRBJ2-6; D is unclear. The V end was cut by 4 bases, the J end by 0 bases, with 8 bases between. This CDR3 region has 15 residues. Germline CDR1 reads SGHTS; CDR2 reads YDEGEE. The CDR3 DNA is TGTGCCAGCAGCACGGGTCTCTCTGGGGCCAACGTCCTGACTTTC. Translating it yields CASSTGLSGANVLTF.

J is TRBJ1-6 and V is TRBV5-1, with D possibly being TRBD1 (6 bases). The V gene lost 4 bases and the J gene lost 5 bases, with 19 bases spanning the gap. The CDR3 runs to 17 residues. Germline V lookup: CDR1 SGHRS, CDR2 YFSETQ. The CDR3 spells CASSLAGAGFHNSPLHF. CDR3 DNA: TGCGCCAGCAGCCTTGCAGGGGCCGGGTTTCATAATTCACCCCTCCACTTT. The full variable domain, rest sourced from reference TRBV5-1 and TRBJ1-6, is KAGVTQTPRYLIKTRGQQVTLSCSPISGHRSVSWYQQTPGQGLQFLFEYFSETQRNKGNFPGRFSGRQFSNSRSEMNVSTLELGDSALYLCASSLAGAGFHNSPLHFGNGTRLTVT.

This chain connects TRBV7-9 to TRBJ2-2, with TRBD1 as a possible D gene (6 bases). V lost 4 bases, J lost 3 bases, and 12 bases lay in between. Germline CDR1 and CDR2: SEHNR and FQNEAQ (reference sequence). The CDR3 is 15 residues long. In nucleotides, the CDR3 is TGTGCCAGCAGCTCCCGGACAGTCTACACCGGGGAGCTGTTTTTT. Translating gives CASSSRTVYTGELFF.

This clone has just a few counts. V usage is TRBV30 and J usage is TRBJ1-5, with D possibly matching TRBD1 (6 bases). Trimming removed 5 bases at V and 0 bases at J, with 14 bases between. CDR3 length: 15 amino acids. CDR1 is GTSNPN, CDR2 SVGIG, per germline (reference sequence). The CDR3 protein is CAWSPDRYSNQPQHF. In nucleotides, the CDR3 is TGTGCCTGGTCTCCCGACAGGTATAGCAATCAGCCCCAGCATTTT. Full variable domain (remainder filled in from reference TRBV30 and TRBJ1-5): SQTIHQWPATLVQPVGSPLSLECTVEGTSNPNLYWYRQAAGRGLQLLFYSVGIGQISSEVPQNLSASRPQDRQFILSSKKLLLSDSGFYLCAWSPDRYSNQPQHFGDGTRLSIL.

The rearrangement links TRBV10-1 to TRBJ1-5, with 12 bases matching TRBD1. Losses at the gene ends were 2 bases for V and 2 bases for J; bases not matched to a gene: 10. Germline CDR1 is WNHNN and CDR2 is SYGVQD (reference sequence). The CDR3 contains 19 residues. The CDR3 DNA is TGCGCCAGCAGTGAGAAGCCGGGACAGGGGGCGGTTGGCAATCAGCCCCAGCATTTT. It encodes CASSEKPGQGAVGNQPQHF.